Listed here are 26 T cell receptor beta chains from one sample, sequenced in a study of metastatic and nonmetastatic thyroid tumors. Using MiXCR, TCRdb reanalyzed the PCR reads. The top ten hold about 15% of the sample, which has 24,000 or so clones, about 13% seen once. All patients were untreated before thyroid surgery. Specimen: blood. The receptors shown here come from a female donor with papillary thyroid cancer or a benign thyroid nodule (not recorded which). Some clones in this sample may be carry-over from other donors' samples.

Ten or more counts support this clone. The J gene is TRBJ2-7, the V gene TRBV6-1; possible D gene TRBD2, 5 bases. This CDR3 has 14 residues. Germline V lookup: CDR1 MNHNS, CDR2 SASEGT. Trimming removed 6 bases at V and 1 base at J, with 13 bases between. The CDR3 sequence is CASSAASGSYEQYF. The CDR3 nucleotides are TGTGCCAGCAGCGCCGCGAGCGGTTCCTACGAGCAGTACTTC.

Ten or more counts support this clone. The CDR3 sequence is CASSPEESMIAPQHF. CDR3 nucleotide sequence: TGTGCCAGCTCACCTGAGGAGTCGATGATTGCACCCCAGCATTTT. This rearrangement joins TRBV18 to TRBJ1-5; D gene unclear. Germline-derived CDR1 and CDR2 are KGHSH and LQKENI. The CDR3 totals 15 residues. The V gene lost 3 bases and the J gene lost 10 bases, with 19 bases spanning the gap.

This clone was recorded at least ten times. Here the CDR3 DNA reads TGTGCCATAGGGGAGGGGGGACCCAATCAGCCCCAGCATTTT. It translates to CAIGEGGPNQPQHF. V usage is TRBV19 and J usage is TRBJ1-5; D is perhaps TRBD1 (6 bases). The CDR3 runs 14 residues. Germline V gene lookup returns CDR1 LNHDA and CDR2 SQIVND (reference sequence). Trimming pared 10 bases from V and 3 bases from J, leaving 16 bases between.

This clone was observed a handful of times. The CDR3 region is CASSHEQGAMGTDTQYF. The CDR3 bases are TGTGCCAGCAGCCACGAACAGGGGGCGATGGGCACAGATACGCAGTATTTT. V and J are TRBV3-1 and TRBJ2-3; 9 bases line up with TRBD1. Trimming took 3 bases from V and 1 from J; bases not matched to a gene: 8. The CDR3 has 17 residues. Germline V gene sequence: CDR1 LGHDT, CDR2 YNNKEL (reference sequence).

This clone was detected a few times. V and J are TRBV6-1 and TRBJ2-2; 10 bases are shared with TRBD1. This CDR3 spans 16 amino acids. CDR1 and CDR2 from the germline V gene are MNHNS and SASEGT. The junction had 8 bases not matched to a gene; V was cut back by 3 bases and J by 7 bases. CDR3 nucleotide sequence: TGTGCCAGCAGTGACCGGGACAGGGGCAAGGACGGGGAGCTGTTTTTT. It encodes CASSDRDRGKDGELFF.

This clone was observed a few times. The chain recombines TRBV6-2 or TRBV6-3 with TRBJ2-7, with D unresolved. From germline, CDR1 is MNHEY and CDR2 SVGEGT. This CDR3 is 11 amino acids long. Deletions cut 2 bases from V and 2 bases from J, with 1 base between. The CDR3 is CASSYAYEQYF. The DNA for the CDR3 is TGTGCCAGCAGTTACGCCTACGAGCAGTACTTC.

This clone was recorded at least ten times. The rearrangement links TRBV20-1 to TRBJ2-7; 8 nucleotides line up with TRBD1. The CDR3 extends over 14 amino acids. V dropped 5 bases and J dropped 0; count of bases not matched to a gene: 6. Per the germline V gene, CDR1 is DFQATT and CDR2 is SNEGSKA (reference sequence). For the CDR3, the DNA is TGCAGTGCTCTCGACAGGGGAAACTCCTACGAGCAGTACTTC. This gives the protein CSALDRGNSYEQYF.

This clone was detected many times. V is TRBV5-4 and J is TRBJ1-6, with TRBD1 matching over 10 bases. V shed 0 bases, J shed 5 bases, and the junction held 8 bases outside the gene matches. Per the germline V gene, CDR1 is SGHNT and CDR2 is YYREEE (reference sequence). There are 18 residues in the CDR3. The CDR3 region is CASSLGLDRGIDNSPLHF. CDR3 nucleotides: TGTGCCAGCAGCTTGGGACTGGACAGGGGGATTGATAATTCACCCCTCCACTTT.

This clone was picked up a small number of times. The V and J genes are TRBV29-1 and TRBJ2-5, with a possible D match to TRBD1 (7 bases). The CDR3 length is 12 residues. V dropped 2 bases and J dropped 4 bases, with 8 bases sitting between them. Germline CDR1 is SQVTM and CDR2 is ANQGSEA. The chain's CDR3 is CSVEQGGETQYF. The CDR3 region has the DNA TGCAGCGTTGAACAGGGGGGAGAGACCCAGTACTTC.

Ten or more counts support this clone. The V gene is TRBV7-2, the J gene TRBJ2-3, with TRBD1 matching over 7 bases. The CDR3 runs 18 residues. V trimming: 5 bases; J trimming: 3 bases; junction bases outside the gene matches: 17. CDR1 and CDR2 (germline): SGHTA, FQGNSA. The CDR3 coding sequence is TGTGCCAGCAGCCGGACGGGACAGTCGCGGTTGGTAACAGATACGCAGTATTTT. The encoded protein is CASSRTGQSRLVTDTQYF.

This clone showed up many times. The chain's CDR3 is CASSAGTGDEKLFF. CDR3 DNA: TGTGCCAGCTCAGCCGGGACAGGGGATGAAAAACTGTTTTTT. V gene TRBV18 combines with J gene TRBJ1-4; 10 bases align to TRBD1. V gave up 5 bases and J gave up 6 bases; unmatched junction bases: 3. Germline V gene sequence: CDR1 KGHSH, CDR2 LQKENI. The CDR3 loop spans 14 amino acids.

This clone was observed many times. The chain's CDR3 is CASSAGDLRETQYF. The CDR3 DNA reads as TGTGCCAGCAGTGCGGGGGACCTTAGAGAGACCCAGTACTTC. The chain has TRBV6-1 and TRBJ2-5; TRBD2 is a possible D gene (6 bases). Per germline, CDR1 MNHNS and CDR2 SASEGT. The CDR3 is 14 residues long. Trimming took off 4 bases at V and 4 bases at J, with 13 bases between the two ends.

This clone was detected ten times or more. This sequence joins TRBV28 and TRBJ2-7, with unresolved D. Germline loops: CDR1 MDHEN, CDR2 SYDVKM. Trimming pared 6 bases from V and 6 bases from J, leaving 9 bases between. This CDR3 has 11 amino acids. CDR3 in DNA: TGTGCCAGCAGCAGCCAGGTCGAGCAGTACTTC. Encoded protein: CASSSQVEQYF.

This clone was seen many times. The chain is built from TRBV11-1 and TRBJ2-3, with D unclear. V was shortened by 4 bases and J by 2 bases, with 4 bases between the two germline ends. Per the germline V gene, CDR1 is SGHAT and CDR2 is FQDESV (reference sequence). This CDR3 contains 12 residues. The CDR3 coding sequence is TGTGCCAGCAGCTGGCACACAGATACGCAGTATTTT. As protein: CASSWHTDTQYF. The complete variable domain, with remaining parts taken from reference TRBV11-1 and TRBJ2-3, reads EAEVAQSPRYKITEKSQAVAFWCDPISGHATLYWYRQILGQGPELLVQFQDESVVDDSQLPKDRFSAERLKGVDSTLKIQPAELGDSAMYLCASSWHTDTQYFGPGTRLTVL.

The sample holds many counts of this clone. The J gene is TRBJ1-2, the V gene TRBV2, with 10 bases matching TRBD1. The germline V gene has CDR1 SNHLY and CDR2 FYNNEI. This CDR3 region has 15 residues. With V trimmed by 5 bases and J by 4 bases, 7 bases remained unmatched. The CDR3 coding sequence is TGTGCCAGCAGTCGACAGGGGGCGCAGTCCTATGGCTACACCTTC. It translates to CASSRQGAQSYGYTF.

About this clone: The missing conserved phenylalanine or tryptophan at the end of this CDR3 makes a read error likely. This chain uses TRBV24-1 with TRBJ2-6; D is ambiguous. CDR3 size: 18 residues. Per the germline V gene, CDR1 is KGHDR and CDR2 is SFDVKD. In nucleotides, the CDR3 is TGTGCCACCGGTGATTACAAGATTCAAAGCTCTGGGGCCAACGTCCTGACTCTC. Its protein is CATGDYKIQSSGANVLTL.

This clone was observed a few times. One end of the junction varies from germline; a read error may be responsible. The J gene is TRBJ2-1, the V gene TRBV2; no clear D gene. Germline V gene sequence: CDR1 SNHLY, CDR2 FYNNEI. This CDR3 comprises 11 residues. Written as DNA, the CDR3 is TGTGCCAGCTGTGTAATCGCTGAGCGGTTCTTC. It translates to CASCVIAERFF.

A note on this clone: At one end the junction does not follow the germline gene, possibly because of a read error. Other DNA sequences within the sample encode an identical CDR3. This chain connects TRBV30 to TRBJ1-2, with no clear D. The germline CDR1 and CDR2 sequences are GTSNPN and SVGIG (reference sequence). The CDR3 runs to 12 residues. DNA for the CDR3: TGTGCCTGGAGTACACTGGACGACGGCTACACATTC. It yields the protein CAWSTLDDGYTF.

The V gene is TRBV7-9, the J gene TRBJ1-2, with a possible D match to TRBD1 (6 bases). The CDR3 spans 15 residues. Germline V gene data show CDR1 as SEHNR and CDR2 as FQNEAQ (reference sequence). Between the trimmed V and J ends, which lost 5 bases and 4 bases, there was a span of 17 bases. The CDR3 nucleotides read TGTGCCAGCAGCCCGGACAGAGGGGACCTCTATGGCTACACCTTC. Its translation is CASSPDRGDLYGYTF.

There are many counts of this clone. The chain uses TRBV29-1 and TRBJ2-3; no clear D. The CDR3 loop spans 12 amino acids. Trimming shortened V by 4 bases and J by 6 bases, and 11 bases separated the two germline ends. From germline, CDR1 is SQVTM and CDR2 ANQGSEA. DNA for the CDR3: TGCAGCGTTGCCGACTCTGGGGATACGCAGTATTTT. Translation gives CSVADSGDTQYF.

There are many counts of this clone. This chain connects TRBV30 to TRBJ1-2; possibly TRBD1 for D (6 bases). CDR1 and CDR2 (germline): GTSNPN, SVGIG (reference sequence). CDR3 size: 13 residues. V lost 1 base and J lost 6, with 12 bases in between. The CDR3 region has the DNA TGTGCCTGGAGTGAACGGACAGAGCATGGCTACACCTTC. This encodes CAWSERTEHGYTF.

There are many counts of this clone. In nucleotides, the CDR3 is TGTGCCAGCAGACCGGACAGGGGTAATTTTGGCTACGAGCAGTACTTC. Its protein is CASRPDRGNFGYEQYF. The chain uses TRBV5-5 and TRBJ2-7, with 9 bases identical to TRBD1. V lost 5 bases to trimming and J lost 3 bases; unmatched junction nucleotides: 12. The CDR3 consists of 16 residues. Germline V gives CDR1 SGHKS, CDR2 YYEKEE (reference sequence).

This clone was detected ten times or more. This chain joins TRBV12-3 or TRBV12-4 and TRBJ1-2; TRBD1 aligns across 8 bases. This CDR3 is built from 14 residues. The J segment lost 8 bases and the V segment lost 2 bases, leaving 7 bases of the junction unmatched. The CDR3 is CASSLWQGALGYTF. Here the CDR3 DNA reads TGTGCCAGCAGTTTATGGCAGGGGGCTTTAGGCTACACCTTC.

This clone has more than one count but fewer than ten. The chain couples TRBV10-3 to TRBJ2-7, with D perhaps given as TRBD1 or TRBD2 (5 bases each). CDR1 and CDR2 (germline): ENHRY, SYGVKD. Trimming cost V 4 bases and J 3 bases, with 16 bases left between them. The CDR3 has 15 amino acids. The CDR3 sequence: CAISVRGPTFYEQYF. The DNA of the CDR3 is TGTGCCATCAGTGTACGGGGACCTACCTTCTACGAGCAGTACTTC.

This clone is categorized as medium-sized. The CDR3 is CASSLGSGQTYEQYF. CDR3 in DNA: TGTGCCAGCAGCTTAGGTAGCGGGCAGACCTACGAGCAGTACTTC. The genes are TRBV11-2 and TRBJ2-7; 7 bases align to TRBD2. CDR3 length: 15 residues. The germline V gene has CDR1 SGHAT and CDR2 FQNNGV. V shed 1 base, J shed 2 bases, and the junction held 5 bases outside the gene matches.

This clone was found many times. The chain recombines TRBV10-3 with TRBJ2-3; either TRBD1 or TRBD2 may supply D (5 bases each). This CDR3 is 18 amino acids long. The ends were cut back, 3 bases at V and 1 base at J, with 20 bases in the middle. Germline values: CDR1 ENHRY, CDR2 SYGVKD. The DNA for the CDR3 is TGTGCCATCAGTGATGGGGACCTAAAACTGAGGGGCACAGATACGCAGTATTTT. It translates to CAISDGDLKLRGTDTQYF.